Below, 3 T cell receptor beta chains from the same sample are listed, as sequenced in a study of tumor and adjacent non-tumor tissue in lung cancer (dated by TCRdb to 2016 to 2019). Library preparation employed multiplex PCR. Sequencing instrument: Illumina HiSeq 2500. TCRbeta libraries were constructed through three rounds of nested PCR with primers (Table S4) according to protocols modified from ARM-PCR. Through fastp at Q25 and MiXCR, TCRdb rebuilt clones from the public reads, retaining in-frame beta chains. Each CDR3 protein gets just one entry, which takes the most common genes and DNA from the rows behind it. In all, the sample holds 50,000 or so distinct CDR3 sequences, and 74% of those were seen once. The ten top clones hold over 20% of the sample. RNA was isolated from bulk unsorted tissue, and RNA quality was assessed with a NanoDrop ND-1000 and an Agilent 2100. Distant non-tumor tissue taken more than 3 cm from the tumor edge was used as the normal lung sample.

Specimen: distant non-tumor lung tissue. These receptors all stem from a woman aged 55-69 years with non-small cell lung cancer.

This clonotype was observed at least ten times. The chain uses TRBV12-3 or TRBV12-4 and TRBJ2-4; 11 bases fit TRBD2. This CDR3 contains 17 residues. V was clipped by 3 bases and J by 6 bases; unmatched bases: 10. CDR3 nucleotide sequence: TGTGCCAGCAGTTTGGGAGGACTAGCGGGCGGGGGAAACATTCAGTACTTC. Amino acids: CASSLGGLAGGGNIQYF.

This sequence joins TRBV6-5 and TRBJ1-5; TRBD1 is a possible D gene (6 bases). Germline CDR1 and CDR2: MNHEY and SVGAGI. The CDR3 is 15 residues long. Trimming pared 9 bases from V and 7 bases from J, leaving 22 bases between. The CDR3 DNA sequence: TGTGCCAGGAGTACAGTATGGGGGGGCGGCCAGCCCCAGCATTTT. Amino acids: CARSTVWGGGQPQHF.

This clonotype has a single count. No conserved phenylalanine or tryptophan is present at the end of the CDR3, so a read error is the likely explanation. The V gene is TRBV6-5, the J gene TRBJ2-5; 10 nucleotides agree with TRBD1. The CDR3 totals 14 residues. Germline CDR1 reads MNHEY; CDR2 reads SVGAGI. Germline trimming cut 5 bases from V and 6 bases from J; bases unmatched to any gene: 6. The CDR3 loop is CASSRTGGRKTQYL. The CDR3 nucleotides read TGTGCCAGCAGTCGGACAGGGGGTCGTAAGACCCAGTACTTA.